This T cell receptor (beta chain) appears in the sequencing data of a study of blood T cell repertoires in COVID-19. Original analysis: Scientists estimated how many nucleated cells there were by amplifying reference gene primers. Only in-frame clones appear in the TCRdb table, and some are missing; sequencing was by immunoSEQ multiplex PCR. The DNA was the basis for D and trimming; V, J and clone size are from that table. The table lists a few hundred thousand clones, almost 85% of them singletons. V shed 3 bases and J shed 1 base, with 9 bases lying between them. Germline loops: CDR1 ENHRY, CDR2 SYGVKD. This CDR3 spans 14 amino acids.

Material: peripheral blood. The rearrangement uses TRBV10-3 and TRBJ1-1, with D hard to call. The source is a human donor in a cohort sampled during active COVID-19. The CDR3 DNA reads TGTGCCATCAGTGAATCGCAGGCGAACACTGAAGCTTTCTTT. It codes for CAISESQANTEAFF.